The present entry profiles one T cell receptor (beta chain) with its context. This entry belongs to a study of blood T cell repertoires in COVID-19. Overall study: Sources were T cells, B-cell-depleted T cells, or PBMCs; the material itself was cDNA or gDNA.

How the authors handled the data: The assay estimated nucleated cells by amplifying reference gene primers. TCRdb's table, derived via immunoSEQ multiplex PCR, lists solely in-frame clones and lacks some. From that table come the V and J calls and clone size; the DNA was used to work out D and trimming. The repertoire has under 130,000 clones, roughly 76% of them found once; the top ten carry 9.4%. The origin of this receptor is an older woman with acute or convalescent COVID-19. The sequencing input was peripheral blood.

The CDR3 DNA follows: TGTGCCAGCAGCTCCCTCCCTGAAGCTTTCTTT. Translation gives CASSSLPEAFF. The chain is built from TRBV7-9 and TRBJ1-1, with D unresolved. CDR1 is SEHNR, CDR2 FQNEAQ, per germline (reference sequence). Trimming left V 4 bases short and J 6 bases short, with 6 bases between. The CDR3 spans 11 residues.